This TCR beta chain derives from a study of T cell responses to AZD1222 COVID-19 vaccine. Study findings and constraints: Reportedly, close to half of spike-specific TCRs are directed against unmutated variant regions. Baseline serostatus was positive in only six AZD1222 recipients. Receipt of two AZD1222 doses was followed by a rise in Spike-specific TCR breadth and depth.

This CDR3 contains 15 residues. V shed 1 base and J shed 2 bases, with 10 bases lying between them. Germline V gene data show CDR1 as SGHAT and CDR2 as FQNNGV. Profiled with immunoSEQ multiplex PCR; TCRdb holds only in-frame clones, not every one. The sample contains more than 85,000 clones, 80% to 95% of which appear only once. In regard to this clone: Antigen specificity is unknown.

The specimen was peripheral blood, collected 28 days after the second AZD1222 dose. The chain joins TRBV11-2 to TRBJ2-3; D perhaps matches TRBD2 (6 bases). The TCR was taken from an adult who received the AZD1222 COVID-19 vaccine. CDR3 nucleotide sequence: TGTGCCAGCAGCTTAGGGGCGGGGAACACAGATACGCAGTATTTT. This codes for CASSLGAGNTDTQYF.